The clone carrying this T cell receptor (beta chain) occurred a few times. What it binds is not known. The data belong to a study of beta chain features in type 1 diabetes. As for the study in general: Sorted cells, about 98,000,000 in number, were examined across all samples. Notes on the study in general: Among patients with Type 1 diabetes, TCRB CDR3s were moderately but significantly shorter in every one of the four CD4+ subsets. For patients, the naive, central memory and Treg TCRB repertoires appeared more alike than for healthy donors.

After removal of 7 bases from V and 6 bases from J, the junction contained 7 bases not matched to a gene. CDR1 and CDR2 (germline): MNHNY, SVGAGI (reference sequence). The CDR3 contains 13 residues. Every isolated RNA sample was fully reverse transcribed, so sequencing captured expressed TCRB transcripts. Libraries were prepared by immunoSEQ multiplex PCR; TCRdb keeps only in-frame clonotypes and omits some of them. The sample has hundreds of thousands of clones, about 14% seen once; the top ten hold 0.03% to 0.045%. Sequencing used naive CD4+ T cells from blood. The rearrangement joins TRBV6-6 to TRBJ1-2, with 8 bases matching TRBD1. This TCR came from a man in his late teens or twenties with type 1 diabetes. CDR3 sequence: CASTAGTGDGYTF. In DNA, the CDR3 is TGTGCCAGCACTGCCGGGACAGGCGATGGCTACACCTTC.